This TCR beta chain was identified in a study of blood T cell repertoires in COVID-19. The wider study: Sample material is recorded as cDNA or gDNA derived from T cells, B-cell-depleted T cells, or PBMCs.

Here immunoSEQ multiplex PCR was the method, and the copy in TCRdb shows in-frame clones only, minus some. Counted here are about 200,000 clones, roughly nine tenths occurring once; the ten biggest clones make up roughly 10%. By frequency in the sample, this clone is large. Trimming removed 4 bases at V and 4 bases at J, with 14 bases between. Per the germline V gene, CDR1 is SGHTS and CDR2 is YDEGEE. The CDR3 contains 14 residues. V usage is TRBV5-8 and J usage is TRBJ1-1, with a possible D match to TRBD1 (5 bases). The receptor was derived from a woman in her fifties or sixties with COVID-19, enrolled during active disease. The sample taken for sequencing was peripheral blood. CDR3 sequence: CASSPSGFGTEAFF. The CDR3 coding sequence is TGTGCCAGCAGCCCGTCAGGGTTCGGCACTGAAGCTTTCTTT.